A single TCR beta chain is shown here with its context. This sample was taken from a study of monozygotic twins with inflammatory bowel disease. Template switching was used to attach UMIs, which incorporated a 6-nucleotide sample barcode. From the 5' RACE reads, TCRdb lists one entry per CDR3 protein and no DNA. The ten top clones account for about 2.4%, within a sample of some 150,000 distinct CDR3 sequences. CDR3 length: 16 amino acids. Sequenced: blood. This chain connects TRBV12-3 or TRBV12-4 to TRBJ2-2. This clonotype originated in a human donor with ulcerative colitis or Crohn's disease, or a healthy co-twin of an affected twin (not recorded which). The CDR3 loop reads CASSLRVSSYTGELFF.